Below are 15 T cell receptor beta chains sequenced from a single sample in a study of post-analysis software for immune sequencing data. Incorporated into the TCR beta cDNA libraries were unique molecular identifiers, which served to reduce PCR and sequencing biases. TCRdb itself ran the PCR reads through MiXCR, one entry per CDR3 protein. The sample includes 750,000 to 900,000 distinct CDR3 sequences, 40% to 55% of them seen just once. For these TCRs, the target antigens are not known. Study findings and constraints: Elevated frequency relative to controls characterized 4 or 5 TRBV segments in patients, TRBV5-6, TRBV5-1 and TRBV20-1 among them.

Sequencing was carried out using blood. All receptors come from a girl aged 5-17 years with multiple sclerosis.

This clonotype was picked up a small number of times. The genes are TRBV7-6 and TRBJ2-5; the match to TRBD1 covers 7 bases. Per the germline V gene, CDR1 is SGHVS and CDR2 is FNYEAQ. Germline trimming cut 5 bases from V and 7 bases from J; bases unmatched to any gene: 16. The CDR3 is made up of 16 amino acids. In nucleotides, the CDR3 is TGTGCCAGCAGCGCTGACTGGATCCCACCAGGGGGGACCCAGTACTTC. The encoded protein is CASSADWIPPGGTQYF.

The V and J genes are TRBV20-1 and TRBJ2-4; D gene unclear. The V gene's germline CDR1 is DFQATT and CDR2 SNEGSKA (reference sequence). V lost 0 bases, J lost 0 bases, and 9 bases lay in between. The CDR3 is 15 residues long. CDR3 region: CSARDRLLAKNIQYF. In DNA form, the CDR3 reads TGCAGTGCTAGAGATCGACTTTTAGCCAAAAACATTCAGTACTTC.

Worth noting for this clonotype: Compared with germline, one end of the junction differs, possibly owing to a read error. DNA of the CDR3: TGTGCCAGCAGCTTAACTAGCGGGAGGAGAAGAGAGGCCCAGTACTTC. This translates into CASSLTSGRRREAQYF. The chain combines TRBV7-9 with TRBJ2-5, with 12 bases matching TRBD2. This CDR3 has 16 amino acids. Germline CDR1 and CDR2: SEHNR and FQNEAQ (reference sequence).

The V and J genes are TRBV29-1 and TRBJ1-1; D remains unclear. This CDR3 spans 17 amino acids. Trimming removed 4 bases at V and 0 bases at J, with 21 bases between. CDR1 SQVTM and CDR2 ANQGSEA come from the germline V gene. CDR3 in amino acids: CSVGSWRAFPMNTEAFF. CDR3 in DNA: TGCAGCGTTGGGTCGTGGAGGGCCTTCCCCATGAACACTGAAGCTTTCTTT.

This clonotype was seen a handful of times. The rearrangement uses TRBV12-3 or TRBV12-4 and TRBJ1-5; D is unresolved. The CDR3 is made up of 15 amino acids. V was trimmed by 1 base and J by 1 base, leaving 8 bases between them. The CDR3: CASSLEGRSNQPQHF. In DNA, the CDR3 is TGTGCCAGCAGTTTAGAGGGTCGGAGCAATCAGCCCCAGCATTTT.

The rearrangement uses TRBV7-2 and TRBJ2-5; D may be TRBD1 (7 bases). Trimming stripped 6 bases from V and 9 bases from J, with 20 bases between. The CDR3 is made up of 14 amino acids. Germline loops: CDR1 SGHTA, CDR2 FQGNSA. CDR3 sequence: CASSPDRAGRPQYF. CDR3 DNA sequence: TGTGCCAGCAGTCCAGACAGGGCGGGAAGGCCCCAGTACTTC. Full variable domain (rest looked up from reference TRBV7-2 and TRBJ2-5): GAGVSQSPSNKVTEKGKDVELRCDPISGHTALYWYRQSLGQGLEFLIYFQGNSAPDKSGLPSDRFSAERTGGSVSTLTIQRTQQEDSAVYLCASSPDRAGRPQYFGPGTRLLVL.

The V call is TRBV20-1, the J call TRBJ2-3; D gene uncertain. Per germline, CDR1 DFQATT and CDR2 SNEGSKA (reference sequence). V lost 0 bases, J lost 0 bases, and 13 bases lay in between. CDR3 length: 16 residues. The chain's CDR3 is CSARDGVFLSTDTQYF. For the CDR3, the DNA is TGCAGTGCTAGAGATGGGGTATTCCTTAGCACAGATACGCAGTATTTT.

CDR3 amino acids: CATSTGNTHNEQFF. The CDR3 DNA follows: TGTGCCACCAGCACCGGTAATACTCACAATGAGCAGTTCTTC. This chain connects TRBV15 to TRBJ2-1; unclear D gene. The CDR3 has 14 residues. Trimming pared 4 bases from V and 5 bases from J, leaving 12 bases between. Germline V CDR1 and CDR2: LNHNV, YYDKDF (reference sequence). Looking up the rest from reference TRBV15 and TRBJ2-1 gives the full variable domain: DAMVIQNPRYQVTQFGKPVTLSCSQTLNHNVMYWYQQKSSQAPKLLFHYYDKDFNNEADTPDNFQSRRPNTSFCFLDIRSPGLGDTAMYLCATSTGNTHNEQFFGPGTRLTVL.

The chain combines TRBV11-3 with TRBJ2-3; possible D gene TRBD1, 6 bases. Germline lookup yields CDR1 SGHNT and CDR2 YENEEA. There are 14 residues in the CDR3. V gave up 4 bases and J gave up 3 bases, with 11 bases separating them. CDR3 nucleotides: TGTGCCAGCAGCTCCGCAGGGGTTACAGATACGCAGTATTTT. Translation gives CASSSAGVTDTQYF.

This clonotype has only a few counts. The chain uses TRBV6-2 or TRBV6-3 and TRBJ2-7; D not certain. In germline, CDR1 is MNHEY, CDR2 SVGEGT. The CDR3 length is 16 residues. The V end lost 1 base, the J end lost 5 bases, and 18 bases lay between the germline ends. The CDR3 DNA reads as TGTGCCAGCAGTTACTGGGCACCCGCGGCTACCCACGAGCAGTACTTC. Protein product: CASSYWAPAATHEQYF.

The rearrangement links TRBV3-1 to TRBJ2-1; 10 bases align to TRBD1. The CDR3 length is 15 residues. With V trimmed by 4 bases and J by 5 bases, 5 bases remained unmatched. Germline V lookup: CDR1 LGHDT, CDR2 YNNKEL (reference sequence). The CDR3 DNA reads as TGTGCCAGCAGCCCCCGGGACAGGGGAAACAATGAGCAGTTCTTC. Its translation: CASSPRDRGNNEQFF.

J is TRBJ1-1 and V is TRBV5-6; 12 bases match TRBD1. CDR3 length: 16 amino acids. Germline V lookup: CDR1 SGHDT, CDR2 YYEEEE. The trim removed 2 bases at V and 3 bases at J, leaving 5 bases unmatched. The DNA of the CDR3 is TGTGCCAGCAGCTTCGGGACAGGGGGCGGTCACACTGAAGCTTTCTTT. It translates to CASSFGTGGGHTEAFF.

The rearrangement uses TRBV6-4 and TRBJ1-4, with D perhaps TRBD1 (5 bases). Germline assignment: CDR1 MRHNA and CDR2 SNTAGT. The CDR3 spans 15 residues. Deletions cut 2 bases from V and 5 bases from J, with 12 bases between. The CDR3 bases are TGTGCCAGCAGTGACCCGCGGGACGGAAATGAAAAACTGTTTTTT. Protein: CASSDPRDGNEKLFF.

Only a few counts were recorded for this clonotype. The rearrangement joins TRBV27 to TRBJ2-4; D might be TRBD1 or TRBD2, each matching 6 bases. CDR1 and CDR2 from the germline V gene are MNHEY and SMNVEV (reference sequence). V gave up 5 bases and J gave up 6 bases, with 17 bases separating them. The CDR3 is 15 residues long. In DNA, the CDR3 is TGTGCCAGCAGTGCCCCGGGGGCGCGGGCAAACATTCAGTACTTC. This codes for CASSAPGARANIQYF.

This chain connects TRBV7-2 to TRBJ2-3; 7 nucleotides align to TRBD1. There are 14 residues in the CDR3. The germline V gene encodes CDR1 SGHTA and CDR2 FQGNSA. J gave up 9 bases and V 4 bases, and 10 bases lay outside the gene matches. The CDR3 DNA sequence: TGTGCCAGCAGCTCTTCGACAGGGCGGCACACGCAGTATTTT. It yields the protein CASSSSTGRHTQYF.